This is a list of T cell receptor delta chains from one sample in a study of gamma-delta T cells after stem cell transplantation. TCRdb re-called the RT-PCR reads via CATT. Among 10,000 to 12,000 delta-chain clones listed, 38% were seen once. Specimen: gamma-delta T cells. These receptors came from a human donor. It is not recorded whose cells these are; they may come from a transplant donor. The CDR3 runs from the conserved cysteine through the conserved F or W. D genes are given only for firm matches. Clone size is stated in some rows and not others, as once, few, many or a class when expanded.

D gene: TRDD3; clone size: few; V gene: TRDV2; J gene: TRDJ1; CDR3 protein: CACDTAWGTYTDKLIF; CDR3 DNA: TGTGCCTGTGACACCGCCTGGGGGACCTACACCGATAAACTCATCTTT
D gene: TRDD2; clone size: .; V gene: TRDV1; J gene: TRDJ1; CDR3 protein: CALGSLPGLLVGPYTDKLIF; CDR3 DNA: TGTGCTCTTGGGTCCCTTCCTGGCCTACTTGTGGGTCCCTACACCGATAAACTCATCTTT
D gene: TRDD3; clone size: medium-sized; V gene: TRDV2; J gene: TRDJ1; CDR3 protein: CACDKLGDTDKLIF; CDR3 DNA: TGTGCCTGTGACAAGCTGGGGGACACCGATAAACTCATCTTT
D gene: TRDD3; clone size: .; V gene: TRDV1; J gene: TRDJ1; CDR3 protein: CALGALGTYGGALRGTDKLIF; CDR3 DNA: TGTGCTCTTGGGGCACTGGGGACCTACGGAGGTGCCCTTAGGGGCACCGATAAACTCATCTTT
D gene: TRDD3; clone size: few; V gene: TRDV1; J gene: TRDJ1; CDR3 protein: CALGRYWGTYTDKLIF; CDR3 DNA: TGTGCTCTTGGGCGCTACTGGGGGACCTACACCGATAAACTCATCTTT
D gene: .; clone size: .; V gene: TRDV1; J gene: TRDJ2; CDR3 protein: CALGEPVPTWRAGGMTAQLFF; CDR3 DNA: TGTGCTCTTGGGGAACCCGTTCCTACTTGGAGGGCTGGGGGAATGACAGCACAACTCTTCTTT
D gene: TRDD3; clone size: .; V gene: TRDV1; J gene: TRDJ1; CDR3 protein: CALSYRGILTDKLIF; CDR3 DNA: TGTGCTCTGTCCTATCGGGGGATATTAACCGATAAACTCATCTTT
D gene: .; clone size: .; V gene: TRDV1; J gene: TRDJ1; CDR3 protein: CALGDGVFLRLGAGKLIF; CDR3 DNA: TGTGCTCTTGGGGACGGGGTCTTCCTAAGGCTGGGGGCCGGGAAACTCATCTTT
D gene: .; clone size: .; V gene: TRDV1; J gene: TRDJ1; CDR3 protein: CALGGCPFSLSIPLRERTDKLIF; CDR3 DNA: TGTGCTCTTGGGGGCTGCCCCTTTTCCCTTAGCATACCACTGCGGGAGAGGACCGATAAACTCATCTTT
D gene: .; clone size: few; V gene: TRDV2; J gene: TRDJ3; CDR3 protein: CACDTGGGATVSPWDTRQMFF; CDR3 DNA: TGTGCCTGTGACACCGGAGGGGGGGCCACGGTAAGCCCCTGGGACACCCGACAGATGTTTTTC
D gene: TRDD3; clone size: few; V gene: TRDV2; J gene: TRDJ1; CDR3 protein: CACDGPGGYTDKLIF; CDR3 DNA: TGTGCCTGTGACGGACCAGGGGGATACACCGATAAACTCATCTTT
D gene: .; clone size: .; V gene: TRDV1; J gene: TRDJ1; CDR3 protein: CALGRLRLTGGYTKLIF; CDR3 DNA: TGTGCTCTTGGACGCCTACGGCTGACTGGTGGATATACCAAACTCATCTTT
D gene: .; clone size: .; V gene: TRDV1; J gene: TRDJ1; CDR3 protein: CALGEGGDLGYTDKLIF; CDR3 DNA: TGTGCTCTTGGGGAAGGTGGGGACTTGGGGTACACCGATAAACTCATCTTT
D gene: TRDD3; clone size: .; V gene: TRDV3; J gene: TRDJ1; CDR3 protein: CASLASPGLGDTSTDKLIF; CDR3 DNA: TGTGCCTCCTTGGCCTCCCCCGGGCTGGGGGATACTTCCACCGATAAACTCATCTTT
D gene: TRDD3; clone size: few; V gene: TRDV1; J gene: TRDJ1; CDR3 protein: CALGVPFSPVLGDTDKLIF; CDR3 DNA: TGTGCTCTTGGGGTCCCTTTTAGTCCCGTACTGGGGGATACCGATAAACTCATCTTT
D gene: .; clone size: once; V gene: TRDV3; J gene: TRDJ3; CDR3 protein: CAFKWGPSGDGSWDTRQMFF; CDR3 DNA: TGTGCCTTTAAATGGGGCCCTAGTGGGGACGGCTCCTGGGACACCCGACAGATGTTTTTC
D gene: TRDD3; clone size: few; V gene: TRAV29/DV5; J gene: TRDJ1; CDR3 protein: CAASAQVGDTPRYTDKLIF; CDR3 DNA: TGTGCAGCAAGCGCGCAAGTGGGGGATACGCCCCGGTACACCGATAAACTCATCTTT
D gene: .; clone size: .; V gene: TRDV2; J gene: TRDJ3; CDR3 protein: CACDIPFSPVGPDLLSGTRQMFF; CDR3 DNA: TGTGCCTGTGACATTCCTTTTTCGCCTGTGGGACCCGACCTCCTGAGCGGCACCCGACAGATGTTTTTT
D gene: .; clone size: .; V gene: TRDV3; J gene: TRDJ1; CDR3 protein: CAFNRGCCFGDTDKLIF; CDR3 DNA: TGTGCCTTTAATAGGGGTTGTTGTTTCGGCGACACCGATAAACTCATCTTT
D gene: .; clone size: .; V gene: TRDV1; J gene: TRDJ1; CDR3 protein: CALGESYVEDTGYTDKLIF; CDR3 DNA: TGTGCTCTTGGGGAATCGTACGTAGAGGATACAGGGTACACCGATAAACTCATCTTT
D gene: TRDD3; clone size: .; V gene: TRDV1; J gene: TRDJ1; CDR3 protein: CALGEAPRPTGGPTDKLIF; CDR3 DNA: TGTGCTCTTGGGGAAGCTCCCCGACCTACTGGGGGACCCACCGATAAACTCATCTTT
D gene: TRDD3; clone size: .; V gene: TRDV2; J gene: TRDJ1; CDR3 protein: CACDEGRRGIRRRQLIF; CDR3 DNA: TGTGCCTGTGACGAAGGAAGAAGGGGGATACGCAGGAGGCAACTCATCTTT
D gene: .; clone size: .; V gene: TRDV1; J gene: TRDJ2; CDR3 protein: CALGELEPGIPQGTAQLFF; CDR3 DNA: TGTGCTCTTGGGGAACTAGAGCCGGGGATCCCTCAAGGAACAGCACAACTCTTCTTT
D gene: TRDD3; clone size: .; V gene: TRDV1; J gene: TRDJ4; CDR3 protein: CALGELAWGIKARPLIF; CDR3 DNA: TGTGCTCTTGGGGAACTTGCCTGGGGGATAAAAGCGAGACCCCTGATCTTT
D gene: .; clone size: .; V gene: TRAV29/DV5; J gene: TRDJ1; CDR3 protein: CAATRFAPPLDSIAYTDKLIF; CDR3 DNA: TGTGCAGCAACGAGATTCGCTCCACCCCTGGACTCAATTGCTTACACCGATAAACTCATCTTT
D gene: .; clone size: .; V gene: TRDV2; J gene: TRDJ1; CDR3 protein: CACDILLTGTTCYTDNLIF; CDR3 DNA: TGTGCCTGTGACATCCTCCTAACGGGGACTACCTGTTACACCGATAACCTCATCTTT
D gene: TRDD3; clone size: .; V gene: TRDV1; J gene: TRDJ1; CDR3 protein: CALGATRPSYWGIGYTDKLIF; CDR3 DNA: TGTGCTCTTGGGGCCACAAGGCCTTCCTACTGGGGGATAGGGTACACCGATAAACTCATCTTT
D gene: TRDD3; clone size: .; V gene: TRDV3; J gene: TRDJ1; CDR3 protein: CACNWGLLYTDKLIF; CDR3 DNA: TGTGCCTGTAACTGGGGGTTACTATACACCGATAAACTCATCTTT
D gene: TRDD3; clone size: .; V gene: TRDV1; J gene: TRDJ1; CDR3 protein: CALGEQMRANWGIRVGSDLIF; CDR3 DNA: TGTGCTCTTGGGGAACAGATGAGGGCTAACTGGGGGATACGCGTGGGGTCGGATCTCATCTTT
D gene: .; clone size: .; V gene: TRDV1; J gene: TRDJ1; CDR3 protein: CALGELSGTYTDKLIF; CDR3 DNA: TGTGCTCTTGGGGAACTATCGGGGACCTACACCGATAAACTCATCTTT
D gene: TRDD3; clone size: .; V gene: TRDV2; J gene: TRDJ1; CDR3 protein: CACDTRGLVLGDRYTDKLIF; CDR3 DNA: TGTGCCTGTGACACACGCGGCCTGGTACTGGGGGATCGGTACACCGATAAACTCATCTTT
D gene: TRDD3; clone size: .; V gene: TRDV1; J gene: TRDJ2; CDR3 protein: CALGDRSPSYWGIRGGALTAQLFF; CDR3 DNA: TGTGCTCTTGGGGACCGTTCACCTTCCTACTGGGGGATACGGGGAGGAGCTTTGACAGCACAACTCTTCTTT
D gene: TRDD3; clone size: few; V gene: TRDV2; J gene: TRDJ3; CDR3 protein: CACSHSHWGIRAWDTRQMFF; CDR3 DNA: TGTGCCTGTTCACACTCACACTGGGGGATACGTGCCTGGGACACCCGACAGATGTTTTTC
D gene: .; clone size: .; V gene: TRDV3; J gene: TRDJ1; CDR3 protein: CAQRMVWDTDKLIF; CDR3 DNA: TGTGCCCAGCGGATGGTATGGGATACCGATAAACTCATCTTT
D gene: .; clone size: once; V gene: TRDV3; J gene: TRDJ1; CDR3 protein: CAHPLGIGDTLIF; CDR3 DNA: TGTGCCCACCCATTGGGTATTGGCGATACACTCATCTTT
D gene: .; clone size: .; V gene: TRDV1; J gene: TRDJ2; CDR3 protein: CALAPFPAYWAKTSLTAQLFF; CDR3 DNA: TGTGCTCTTGCCCCTTTCCCGGCTTACTGGGCCAAAACTTCTTTGACAGCACAACTCTTCTTT
D gene: TRDD3; clone size: few; V gene: TRDV3; J gene: TRDJ1; CDR3 protein: CAFYYPGTGGRYTDKLIF; CDR3 DNA: TGTGCCTTCTACTATCCTGGGACTGGGGGACGCTACACCGATAAACTCATCTTT
D gene: .; clone size: few; V gene: TRDV1; J gene: TRDJ1; CDR3 protein: CALGERDPYVSHYTDKLIF; CDR3 DNA: TGTGCTCTTGGGGAACGGGACCCCTACGTCTCCCACTACACCGATAAACTCATCTTT
D gene: TRDD3; clone size: .; V gene: TRDV2; J gene: TRDJ1; CDR3 protein: CACDDLALGDTATDKLIF; CDR3 DNA: TGTGCCTGTGACGATTTGGCGCTGGGGGATACGGCCACCGATAAACTCATCTTT
D gene: TRDD2; clone size: .; V gene: TRDV1; J gene: TRDJ2; CDR3 protein: CALGGPFLGSRGVFTEQLFF; CDR3 DNA: TGTGCTCTTGGGGGTCCCTTCCTAGGATCAAGGGGGGTATTTACAGAACAACTCTTCTTT
D gene: TRDD3; clone size: .; V gene: TRDV2; J gene: TRDJ3; CDR3 protein: CACDALGDTVRDTRQMFF; CDR3 DNA: TGTGCCTGTGACGCACTGGGGGATACGGTCAGGGACACCCGACAGATGTTTTTC
D gene: .; clone size: once; V gene: TRDV1; J gene: TRDJ1; CDR3 protein: CAIGGTPSPRRGSADKLIF; CDR3 DNA: TGTGCTATTGGGGGCACGCCTTCTCCGCGGCGGGGGTCCGCCGATAAACTCATCTTT
D gene: .; clone size: .; V gene: TRDV1; J gene: TRDJ1; CDR3 protein: CALGEEVYRWREGTDKLIF; CDR3 DNA: TGTGCTCTTGGGGAAGAGGTCTACCGGTGGCGGGAGGGCACCGATAAACTCATCTTT
D gene: .; clone size: .; V gene: TRDV3; J gene: TRDJ1; CDR3 protein: CAFPSGGHYENSGNSDKLIF; CDR3 DNA: TGTGCCTTTCCCAGTGGGGGCCACTACGAGAATTCGGGGAACAGCGATAAACTCATCTTT
D gene: TRDD3; clone size: .; V gene: TRDV2; J gene: TRDJ3; CDR3 protein: CACDILGDSSLYTLQMFF; CDR3 DNA: TGTGCCTGTGACATACTGGGGGATAGCTCCTTGTACACCCTACAGATGTTTTTC
D gene: .; clone size: few; V gene: TRDV2; J gene: TRDJ3; CDR3 protein: CACDNTEGYSWDTRQMFF; CDR3 DNA: TGTGCCTGTGACAATACTGAGGGATACTCCTGGGACACCCGACAGATGTTTTTC
D gene: .; clone size: .; V gene: TRDV3; J gene: TRDJ1; CDR3 protein: CAFRTSRGRSVYTDKLIF; CDR3 DNA: TGTGCCTTTAGAACCAGCCGGGGGAGATCGGTGTACACCGATAAACTCATCTTT
D gene: TRDD3; clone size: few; V gene: TRAV29/DV5; J gene: TRDJ1; CDR3 protein: CAASAKSSRPRLGDTPNYTDKLIF; CDR3 DNA: TGTGCAGCAAGCGCCAAATCTTCCCGCCCTAGGTTGGGGGATACGCCCAATTACACCGATAAACTCATCTTT
D gene: TRDD3; clone size: few; V gene: TRDV1; J gene: TRDJ2; CDR3 protein: CALGERFLRKGGGYAVFRTAQLFF; CDR3 DNA: TGTGCTCTTGGGGAAAGGTTCCTTCGAAAGGGTGGGGGATACGCCGTGTTTAGGACAGCACAACTCTTCTTT
D gene: .; clone size: .; V gene: TRDV3; J gene: TRDJ1; CDR3 protein: CALSSYDLGDKLIF; CDR3 DNA: TGTGCCCTCTCCTCCTACGACCTGGGGGATAAACTCATCTTT
D gene: TRDD3; clone size: .; V gene: TRDV3; J gene: TRDJ3; CDR3 protein: CALYWGIRWATRQMFF; CDR3 DNA: TGTGCCTTGTACTGGGGGATACGCTGGGCCACCCGACAGATGTTTTTC
D gene: TRDD3; clone size: .; V gene: TRDV3; J gene: TRDJ1; CDR3 protein: CAFTGVGDTDKLIF; CDR3 DNA: TGTGCCTTTACGGGAGTGGGGGATACCGATAAACTCATCTTT
D gene: TRDD3; clone size: few; V gene: TRDV1; J gene: TRDJ1; CDR3 protein: CALGPYYDNTTGEGISHDLYTDKLIF; CDR3 DNA: TGTGCTCTTGGGCCGTACTACGACAATACGACTGGGGAAGGAATATCCCATGATCTTTACACCGATAAACTCATCTTT
D gene: TRDD3; clone size: .; V gene: TRDV2; J gene: TRDJ2; CDR3 protein: CACDAGDTGAQRFF; CDR3 DNA: TGTGCCTGTGACGCGGGGGATACGGGGGCACAACGCTTCTTT
D gene: TRDD3; clone size: few; V gene: TRDV2; J gene: TRDJ3; CDR3 protein: CACDTGDWGIPTWSSWDTRQMFF; CDR3 DNA: TGTGCCTGTGACACGGGGGACTGGGGGATACCCACCTGGTCCTCCTGGGACACCCGACAGATGTTTTTC
D gene: TRDD3; clone size: .; V gene: TRDV1; J gene: TRDJ1; CDR3 protein: CALGESTYWGSYTDKLIF; CDR3 DNA: TGTGCTCTTGGGGAATCGACGTACTGGGGGTCGTACACCGATAAGCTCATCTTT
D gene: TRDD3; clone size: few; V gene: TRDV1; J gene: TRDJ1; CDR3 protein: CALGVITSIRTGGYAYSGWLRTDKLIF; CDR3 DNA: TGTGCTCTTGGGGTAATCACTTCCATCAGGACTGGGGGATACGCGTATTCTGGGTGGCTGCGCACCGATAAACTCATCTTT
D gene: .; clone size: .; V gene: TRDV3; J gene: TRDJ1; CDR3 protein: CAFRDYTDKLIF; CDR3 DNA: TGTGCCTTTCGGGATTACACCGATAAACTCATCTTT
D gene: TRDD3; clone size: once; V gene: TRDV1; J gene: TRDJ1; CDR3 protein: CALGGTRNSRWGISDKLIF; CDR3 DNA: TGTGCTCTTGGGGGTACCAGAAACTCGCGTTGGGGGATAAGCGATAAACTCATCTTT
D gene: TRDD3; clone size: .; V gene: TRDV1; J gene: TRDJ1; CDR3 protein: CALGEGPGGRPLPCWRIRGLYTDKLIF; CDR3 DNA: TGTGCTCTTGGGGAAGGCCCTGGGGGGAGGCCCCTGCCGTGCTGGAGGATACGGGGACTTTACACCGATAAACTCATCTTT